The sequence of this T cell receptor beta chain was determined in a study of OX40 agonist ivuxolimab in advanced cancers. V shed 0 bases and J shed 3 bases, with 7 bases lying between them. The CDR3 covers 14 residues. The V gene's germline CDR1 is SGDLS and CDR2 YYNGEE. The table came from immunoSEQ multiplex PCR; TCRdb's copy has only in-frame clones and leaves some out. The table shows 45,000 to 50,000 clones, with approximately 86% occurring only once. Overall study results and limits: At 0.1 to 3.0 mg/kg, CD4+ and CD8+ blood T cells expanded clonally by week 6.

On this clone itself: What it binds is not known.

This specimen was CD4+ or CD8+ T cells sorted from blood, taken in a trial of the OX40 agonist ivuxolimab. This chain links TRBV9 with TRBJ1-5, with D hard to call. The receptor comes from an adult with an advanced solid tumor such as melanoma, head and neck, liver or kidney cancer. The DNA for the CDR3 is TGTGCCAGCAGCGTAGGAGAAGCCAATCAGCCCCAGCATTTT. Translated: CASSVGEANQPQHF.